The 4 T cell receptor beta chains below all came from one sample that was sequenced in a study of immune evolution from preneoplasia to lung adenocarcinoma. The protocol was immunoSEQ multiplex PCR, while the TCRdb copy is restricted to in-frame clones and leaves out a portion. The sample has several thousand clones; about four fifths are singletons. Specimen: FFPE invasive lung adenocarcinoma tissue. These TCRs come from a person aged 45 to 69 with lung adenocarcinoma.

The chain is built from TRBV6-6 and TRBJ1-2; D is possibly TRBD1 (6 bases). In germline, CDR1 is MNHNY, CDR2 SVGAGI (reference sequence). The CDR3 length is 12 residues. In nucleotides, the CDR3 is TGTGCGGGTGGGGGGCCTTTCTATGGCTACACCTTC. This encodes CAGGGPFYGYTF.

The V call is TRBV5-1, the J call TRBJ1-1; a weak D match, TRBD1 (6 bases). This CDR3 region has 14 residues. Germline values: CDR1 SGHRS, CDR2 YFSETQ. V was pared by 1 base and J by 5 bases, with 12 bases between. In DNA form, the CDR3 reads TGCGCCAGCAGCTTGCAGGGGATGGGTACTGAAGCTTTCTTT. Its translation: CASSLQGMGTEAFF.

V usage is TRBV4-2 and J usage is TRBJ2-2; unclear D gene. The CDR3 spans 17 residues. V shed 1 base and J shed 1 base, with 13 bases lying between them. The V gene's germline CDR1 is LGHNA and CDR2 YNFKEQ. DNA of the CDR3: TGTGCCAGCAGCCAAGTCAATATCGTCCTGAACACCGGGGAGCTGTTTTTT. Translating it yields CASSQVNIVLNTGELFF.

The chain joins TRBV5-1 to TRBJ2-7; 8 bases line up with TRBD1. Per the germline V gene, CDR1 is SGHRS and CDR2 is YFSETQ. The CDR3 totals 16 residues. V trimming: 2 bases; J trimming: 3 bases; junction bases outside the gene matches: 10. The CDR3 DNA is TGCGCCAGCAGCTTAATTCGACAGGGGACTTACTACGAGCAGTACTTC. The encoded protein is CASSLIRQGTYYEQYF.